The text below deals with one TCR beta chain. Its target is not known. This sample is part of a study of shared clonotypes between healthy human individuals. The CDR3 has 14 amino acids. V gave up 4 bases and J gave up 5 bases, with 15 bases separating them. Germline CDR1 reads SGDLS; CDR2 reads YYNGEE. Whole-study findings and limits: Larger estimated richness was generally recorded for naive subsets relative to memory subsets.

Execution of the assay was at deep level. In the study's own analysis: ImmunoSEQ supplied junction-only sequences lacking quality scores, so filtering was different. The protocol was immunoSEQ multiplex PCR, while the TCRdb copy is restricted to in-frame clones and leaves out a portion. V and J calls and clone size come straight from that table; D and trimming were deduced from the DNA. The repertoire includes 2,500,000 or so clones, 85% to 95% of them detected once, and 0.37% sits in the top ten. The TCR comes from a man aged 18 to 30 in good health. Some clones in this sample may be carry-over from other donors' samples. The sequenced sample was naive CD4+ T cells from PBMCs. Subset described: CD45RA+ positively selected. The chain uses TRBV9 and TRBJ1-1; D is perhaps TRBD1 (5 bases). CDR3 amino acids: CASSLGRGRTEAFF. CDR3 DNA: TGTGCCAGCAGCCTGGGGAGGGGAAGGACTGAAGCTTTCTTT.